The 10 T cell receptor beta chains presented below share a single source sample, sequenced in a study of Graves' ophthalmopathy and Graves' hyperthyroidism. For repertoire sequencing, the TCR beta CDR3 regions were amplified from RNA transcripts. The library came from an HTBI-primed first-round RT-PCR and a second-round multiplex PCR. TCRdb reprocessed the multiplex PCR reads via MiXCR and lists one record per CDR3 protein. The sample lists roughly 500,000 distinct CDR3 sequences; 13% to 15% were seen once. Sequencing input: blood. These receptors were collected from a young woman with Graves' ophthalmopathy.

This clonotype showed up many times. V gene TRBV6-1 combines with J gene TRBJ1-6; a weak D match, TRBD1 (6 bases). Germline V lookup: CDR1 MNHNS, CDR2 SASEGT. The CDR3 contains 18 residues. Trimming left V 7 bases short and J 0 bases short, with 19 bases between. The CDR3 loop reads CASTRGQPLSSYNSPLHF. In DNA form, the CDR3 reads TGTGCCAGCACCCGGGGGCAGCCCTTGAGCTCCTATAATTCACCCCTCCACTTT.

CDR3 bases: TGTGCCAGCAGCTTAGCTAGCGGGGGTACCTACGAGCAGTACTTC. Amino acid sequence: CASSLASGGTYEQYF. The J gene is TRBJ2-7, the V gene TRBV7-2; 9 bases match TRBD2. V was pared by 0 bases and J by 2 bases, with 2 bases of the junction left unmatched. CDR1 and CDR2 from the germline V gene are SGHTA and FQGNSA. There are 15 residues in the CDR3.

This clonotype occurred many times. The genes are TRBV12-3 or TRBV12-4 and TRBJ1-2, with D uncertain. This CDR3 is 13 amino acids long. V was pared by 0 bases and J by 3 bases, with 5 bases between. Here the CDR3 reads CASSLAQHYGYTF. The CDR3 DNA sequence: TGTGCCAGCAGTTTAGCACAGCACTATGGCTACACCTTC.

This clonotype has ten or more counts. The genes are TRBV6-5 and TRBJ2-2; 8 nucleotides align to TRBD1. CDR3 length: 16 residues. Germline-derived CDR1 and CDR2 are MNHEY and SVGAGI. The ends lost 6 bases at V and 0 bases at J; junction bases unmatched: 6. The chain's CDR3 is CASRHETGANTGELFF. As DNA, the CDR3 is TGTGCCAGCAGACACGAGACAGGGGCGAACACCGGGGAGCTGTTTTTT.

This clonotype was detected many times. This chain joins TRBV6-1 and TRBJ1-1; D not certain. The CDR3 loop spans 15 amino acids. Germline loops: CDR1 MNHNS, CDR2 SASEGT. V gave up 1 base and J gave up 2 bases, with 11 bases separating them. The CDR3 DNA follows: TGTGCCAGCAGTGAAGTGAGGGCGGGAAACACTGAAGCTTTCTTT. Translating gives CASSEVRAGNTEAFF.

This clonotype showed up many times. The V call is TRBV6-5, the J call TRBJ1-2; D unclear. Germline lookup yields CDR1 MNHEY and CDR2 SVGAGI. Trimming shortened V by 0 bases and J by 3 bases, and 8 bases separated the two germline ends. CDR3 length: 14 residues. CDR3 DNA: TGTGCCAGCAGTTACTCCAAGGCGGACTATGGCTACACCTTC. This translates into CASSYSKADYGYTF.

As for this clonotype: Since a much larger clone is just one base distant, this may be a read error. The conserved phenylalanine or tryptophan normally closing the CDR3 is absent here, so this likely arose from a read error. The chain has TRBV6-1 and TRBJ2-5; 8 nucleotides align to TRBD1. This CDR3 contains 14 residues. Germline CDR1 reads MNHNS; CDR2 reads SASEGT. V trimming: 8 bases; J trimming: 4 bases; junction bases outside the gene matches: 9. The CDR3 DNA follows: TGTGCCAGCGTCCGACAGGGGATGGGAGAGACCCAGTACTAC. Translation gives CASVRQGMGETQYY.

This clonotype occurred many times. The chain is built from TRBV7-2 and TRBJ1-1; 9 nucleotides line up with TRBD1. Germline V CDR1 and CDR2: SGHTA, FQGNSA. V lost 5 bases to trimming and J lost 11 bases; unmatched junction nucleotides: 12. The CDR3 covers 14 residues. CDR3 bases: TGTGCCAGCAGCCTCCACGGGACAGGGTCCCTCGCTTTCTTT. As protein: CASSLHGTGSLAFF.

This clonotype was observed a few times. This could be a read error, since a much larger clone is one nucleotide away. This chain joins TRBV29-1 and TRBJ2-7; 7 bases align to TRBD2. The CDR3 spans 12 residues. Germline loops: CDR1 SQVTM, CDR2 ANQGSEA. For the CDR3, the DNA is TGCAGCGTCGGACTAGAATCCTACGAGCGGTACTTC. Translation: CSVGLESYERYF.

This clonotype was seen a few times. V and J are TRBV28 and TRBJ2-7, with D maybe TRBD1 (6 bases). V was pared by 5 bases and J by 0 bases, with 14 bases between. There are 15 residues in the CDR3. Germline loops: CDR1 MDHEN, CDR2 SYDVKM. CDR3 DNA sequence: TGTGCCAGCAGTAAATACAGGGCGGTCTCCTACGAGCAGTACTTC. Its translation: CASSKYRAVSYEQYF.